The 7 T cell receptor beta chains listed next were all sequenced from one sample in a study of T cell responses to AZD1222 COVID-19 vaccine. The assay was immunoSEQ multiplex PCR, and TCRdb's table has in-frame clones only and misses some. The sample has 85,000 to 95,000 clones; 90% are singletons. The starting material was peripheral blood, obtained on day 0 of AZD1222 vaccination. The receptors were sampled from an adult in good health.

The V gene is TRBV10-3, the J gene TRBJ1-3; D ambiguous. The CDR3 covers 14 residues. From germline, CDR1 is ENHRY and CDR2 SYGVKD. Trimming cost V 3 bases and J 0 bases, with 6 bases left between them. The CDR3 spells CAISDTNSGNTIYF. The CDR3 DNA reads TGTGCCATCAGTGACACAAACTCTGGAAACACCATATATTTT.

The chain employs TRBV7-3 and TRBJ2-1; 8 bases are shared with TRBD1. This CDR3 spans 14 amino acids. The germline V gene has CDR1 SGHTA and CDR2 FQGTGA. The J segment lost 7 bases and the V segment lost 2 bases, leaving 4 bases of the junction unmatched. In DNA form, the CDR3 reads TGTGCCAGCAGCTTATCCAGGGGGCAAAATGAGCAGTTCTTC. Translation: CASSLSRGQNEQFF.

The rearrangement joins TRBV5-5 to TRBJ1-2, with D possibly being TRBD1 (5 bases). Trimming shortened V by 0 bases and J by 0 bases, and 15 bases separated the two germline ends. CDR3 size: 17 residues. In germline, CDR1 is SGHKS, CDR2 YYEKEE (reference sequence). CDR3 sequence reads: CASSLGPWETANYGYTF. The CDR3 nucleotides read TGTGCCAGCAGCTTGGGCCCCTGGGAGACAGCTAACTATGGCTACACCTTC.

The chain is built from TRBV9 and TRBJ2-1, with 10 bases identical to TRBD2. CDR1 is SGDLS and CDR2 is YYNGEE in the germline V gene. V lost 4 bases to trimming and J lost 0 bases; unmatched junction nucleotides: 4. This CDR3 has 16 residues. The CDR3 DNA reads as TGTGCCAGCAGCTACCCTAGCGGGAGCTCCTACAATGAGCAGTTCTTC. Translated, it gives CASSYPSGSSYNEQFF. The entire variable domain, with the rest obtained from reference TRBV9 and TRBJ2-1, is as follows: DSGVTQTPKHLITATGQRVTLRCSPRSGDLSVYWYQQSLDQGLQFLIQYYNGEERAKGNILERFSAQQFPDLHSELNLSSLELGDSALYFCASSYPSGSSYNEQFFGPGTRLTVL.

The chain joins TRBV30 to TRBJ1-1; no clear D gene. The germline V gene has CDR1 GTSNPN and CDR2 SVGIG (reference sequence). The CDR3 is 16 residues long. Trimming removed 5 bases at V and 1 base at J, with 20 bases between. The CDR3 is CAWAQEWGGGNTEAFF. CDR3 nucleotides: TGTGCCTGGGCCCAAGAATGGGGAGGAGGGAACACTGAAGCTTTCTTT.

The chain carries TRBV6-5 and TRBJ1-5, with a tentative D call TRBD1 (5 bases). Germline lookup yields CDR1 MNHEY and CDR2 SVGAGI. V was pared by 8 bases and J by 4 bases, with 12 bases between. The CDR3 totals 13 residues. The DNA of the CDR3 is TGTGCCAGCGCCCCGGGACGGAATCAGCCCCAGCATTTT. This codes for CASAPGRNQPQHF.

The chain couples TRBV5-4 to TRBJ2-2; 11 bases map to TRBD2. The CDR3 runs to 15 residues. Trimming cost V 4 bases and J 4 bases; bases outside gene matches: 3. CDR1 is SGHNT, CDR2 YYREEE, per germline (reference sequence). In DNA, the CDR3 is TGTGCCAGCAGCACCACTAGCGGGGGCACCGGGGAGCTGTTTTTT. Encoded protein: CASSTTSGGTGELFF.